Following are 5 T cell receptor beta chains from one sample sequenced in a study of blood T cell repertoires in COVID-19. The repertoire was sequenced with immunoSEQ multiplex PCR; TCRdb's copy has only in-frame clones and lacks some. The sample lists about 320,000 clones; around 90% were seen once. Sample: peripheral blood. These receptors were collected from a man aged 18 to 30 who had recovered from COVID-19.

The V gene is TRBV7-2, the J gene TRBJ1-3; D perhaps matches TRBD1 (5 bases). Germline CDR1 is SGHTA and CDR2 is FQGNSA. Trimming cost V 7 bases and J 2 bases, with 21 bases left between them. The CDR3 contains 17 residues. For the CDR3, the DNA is TGTGCCAGCACCGTCCAGTCAGGGCTGAATACTGGAAACACCATATATTTT. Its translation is CASTVQSGLNTGNTIYF.

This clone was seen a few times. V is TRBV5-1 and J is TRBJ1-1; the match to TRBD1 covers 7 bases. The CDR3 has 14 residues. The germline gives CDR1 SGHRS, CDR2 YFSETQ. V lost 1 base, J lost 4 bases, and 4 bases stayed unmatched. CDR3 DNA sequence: TGCGCCAGCAGCTTGCAGGGGGATGGCACTGAAGCTTTCTTT. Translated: CASSLQGDGTEAFF.

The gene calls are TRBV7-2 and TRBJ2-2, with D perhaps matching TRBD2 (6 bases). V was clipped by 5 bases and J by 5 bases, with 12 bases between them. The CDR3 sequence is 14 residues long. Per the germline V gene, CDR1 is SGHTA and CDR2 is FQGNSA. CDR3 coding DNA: TGTGCCAGCAGCCTACTACGGGAGACCGGGGAGCTGTTTTTT. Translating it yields CASSLLRETGELFF.

The CDR3 nucleotides read TGTGCCAGTAGTCCGGGACAGGGATTGGCGAGCAATCAGCCCCAGCATTTT. As protein: CASSPGQGLASNQPQHF. This sequence joins TRBV19 and TRBJ1-5; 9 nucleotides align to TRBD1. The CDR3 runs to 17 residues. The V segment lost 5 bases and the J segment 1 base; nucleotides outside the gene matches: 9. The V gene's germline CDR1 is LNHDA and CDR2 SQIVND (reference sequence).

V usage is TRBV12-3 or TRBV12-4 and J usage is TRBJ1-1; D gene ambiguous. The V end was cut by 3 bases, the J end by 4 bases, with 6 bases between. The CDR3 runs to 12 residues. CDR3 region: CASSFSGTEAFF. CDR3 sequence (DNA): TGTGCCAGCAGTTTTAGTGGCACTGAAGCTTTCTTT.